The clone carrying this T cell receptor beta chain turned up a few times. This specimen comes from a study of blood T cell repertoires in COVID-19. Study-wide background: Samples taken during acute and convalescent COVID-19 were collected in the United States, Italy and Spain. In each case, the material was cDNA or gDNA derived from T cells, B-cell-depleted T cells, or PBMCs.

While infection was still active, Seattle patients were enrolled and then followed longitudinally. In the authors' methods: For nucleated cells, counts were estimated from reference gene primer amplification. Clones were read by immunoSEQ multiplex PCR, and TCRdb kept only the in-frame ones, dropping some. The DNA gave D and trimming, while V, J and clone size come from that table. The data show more than 80,000 clones, approximately 85% seen once. The CDR3 runs to 16 residues. CDR1 SNHLY and CDR2 FYNNEI come from the germline V gene. Losses at the gene ends were 3 bases for V and 1 base for J; bases not matched to a gene: 5.

The source is an elderly woman with COVID-19, enrolled during active disease. The material sequenced was peripheral blood. The chain carries TRBV2 and TRBJ1-5, with 8 bases identical to TRBD1. CDR3 coding DNA: TGTGCCAGCAGTGACAGGGGGCTCAGAAGCAATCAGCCCCAGCATTTT. This translates into CASSDRGLRSNQPQHF.